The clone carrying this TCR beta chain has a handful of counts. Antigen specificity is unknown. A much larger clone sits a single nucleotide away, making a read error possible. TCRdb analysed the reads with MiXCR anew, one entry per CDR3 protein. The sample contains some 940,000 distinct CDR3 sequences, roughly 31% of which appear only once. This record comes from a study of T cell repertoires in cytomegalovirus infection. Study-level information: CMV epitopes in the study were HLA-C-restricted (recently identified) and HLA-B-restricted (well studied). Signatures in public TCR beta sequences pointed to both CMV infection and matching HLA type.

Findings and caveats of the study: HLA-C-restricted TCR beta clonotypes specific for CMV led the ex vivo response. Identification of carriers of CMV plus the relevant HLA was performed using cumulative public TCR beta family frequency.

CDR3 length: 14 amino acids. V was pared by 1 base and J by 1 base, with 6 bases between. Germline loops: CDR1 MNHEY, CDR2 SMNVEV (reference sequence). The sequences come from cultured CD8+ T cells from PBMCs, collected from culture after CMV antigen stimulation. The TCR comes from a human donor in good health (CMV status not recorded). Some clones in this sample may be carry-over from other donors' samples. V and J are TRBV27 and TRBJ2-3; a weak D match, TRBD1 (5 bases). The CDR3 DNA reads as TGTGCCAGCAGTTTATGGGGCCGCACAGATACGCAGTATTTT. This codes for CASSLWGRTDTQYF.